This T cell receptor (beta chain) was obtained from a study of naive and memory T cell subsets. General study findings and limits: Especially in CD8 cells, naive repertoires contained a few larger clonotypes, possibly CD45RA-re-expressing memory cells. From naive to CM, EM and EMRA, diversity decreased and Gini increased.

CDR3 length equals 20 residues. Germline assignment: CDR1 SGHAT and CDR2 FQNNGV. V gave up 1 base and J gave up 1 base; unmatched junction bases: 19. This clonotype was observed a handful of times. Antigen: not known. The beta constant-region primer was an equimolar mix of two oligonucleotides covering TRBC1 and TRBC2. The ligated cDNA underwent four PCR rounds using SP2 and nested alpha and beta constant-region primers. TCRdb reanalysed the UMI-ligation and nested PCR reads using MiXCR and keeps one entry per CDR3 protein. The sample shows approximately 150,000 distinct CDR3 sequences, roughly 22% of them seen only once.

The origin of this receptor is a human donor in good health. This sequence joins TRBV11-2 and TRBJ2-7; 7 positions agree with TRBD1. Sequenced input: naive CD4+ T cells from blood. The CDR3 protein is CASSLVVSVVVQGRSYEQYF. CDR3 nucleotide sequence: TGTGCCAGCAGCTTAGTCGTGTCCGTTGTTGTACAGGGGCGATCCTACGAGCAGTACTTC.